These 27 T cell receptor beta chains were all obtained from the same sample, sequenced in a study of CD8 T cells in ankylosing spondylitis. TCRdb reprocessed the 5' RACE reads via MiXCR and lists one record per CDR3 protein. The sample yields more than 600,000 distinct CDR3 sequences, around 20% seen once. The study's findings and limits: A TCR beta motif made of about 8 highly homologous variants seemed typical of ankylosing spondylitis blood.

Their antigens remain unidentified. The sequenced sample consisted of blood, either unsorted or a sorted T cell fraction (not recorded which). These receptors were obtained from a male donor with ankylosing spondylitis.

The rearrangement uses TRBV6-1 and TRBJ2-2, with 7 nucleotides matching TRBD1. Germline trimming cut 4 bases from V and 4 bases from J; bases unmatched to any gene: 3. This CDR3 comprises 14 residues. Germline V gives CDR1 MNHNS, CDR2 SASEGT. The CDR3 bases are TGTGCCAGCAGTGGTACAGGGGTCACCGGGGAGCTGTTTTTT. Amino acids: CASSGTGVTGELFF.

J is TRBJ2-1 and V is TRBV5-6; 12 bases align to TRBD2. CDR3 length: 15 amino acids. V was pared by 0 bases and J by 9 bases, with 4 bases of the junction left unmatched. In germline, CDR1 is SGHDT, CDR2 YYEEEE. The CDR3 DNA is TGTGCCAGCAGCTTGGACAGACTAGCGGGAGTTGAGCAGTTCTTC. It yields the protein CASSLDRLAGVEQFF.

The chain recombines TRBV5-6 with TRBJ2-3, with 9 bases identical to TRBD2. CDR3 size: 15 residues. Trimming removed 4 bases from V and 4 bases from J; junction bases left unmatched: 7. In germline, CDR1 is SGHDT, CDR2 YYEEEE. CDR3 residues: CASSLVAGAADTQYF. CDR3 nucleotides: TGTGCCAGCAGCCTCGTAGCGGGGGCAGCAGATACGCAGTATTTT.

This clonotype was recorded a few times. The chain recombines TRBV7-2 with TRBJ1-4, with unresolved D. V lost 2 bases, J lost 0 bases, and 7 bases lay in between. The CDR3 has 15 amino acids. The germline gives CDR1 SGHTA, CDR2 FQGNSA. CDR3 nucleotide sequence: TGTGCCAGCAGCTTACAGGCGGCAACTAATGAAAAACTGTTTTTT. It translates to CASSLQAATNEKLFF.

V and J are TRBV15 and TRBJ1-1; the D gene is possibly TRBD1 (5 bases). Trimming took off 0 bases at V and 3 bases at J, with 8 bases between the two ends. The V gene's germline CDR1 is LNHNV and CDR2 YYDKDF (reference sequence). The CDR3 sequence is 14 residues long. The CDR3 loop reads CATSRDPRDTEAFF. CDR3 in DNA: TGTGCCACCAGCAGAGATCCCAGGGACACTGAAGCTTTCTTT.

The chain uses TRBV6-1 and TRBJ1-1; D gene ambiguous. Germline CDR1 reads MNHNS; CDR2 reads SASEGT. The CDR3 contains 14 residues. The germline V and J ends were trimmed by 6 bases and 2 bases, with 13 bases remaining between them. This CDR3 reads CASRDDFSNTEAFF. As DNA, the CDR3 is TGTGCCAGCAGGGACGATTTCAGTAACACTGAAGCTTTCTTT.

This chain uses TRBV20-1 with TRBJ2-2; D is unresolved. This CDR3 is 15 amino acids long. Trimming left V 0 bases short and J 4 bases short, with 12 bases between. CDR1 and CDR2 from the germline V gene are DFQATT and SNEGSKA (reference sequence). The CDR3 DNA is TGCAGTGCTAGAGATCGGGTACGAGGCACCGGGGAGCTGTTTTTT. Translating it yields CSARDRVRGTGELFF.

CDR3 sequence (DNA): TGTGCCAGCAGCCCGACTAGCGGGGGACCCGGAGGGACCCAGTACTTC. Translation gives CASSPTSGGPGGTQYF. This rearrangement joins TRBV25-1 to TRBJ2-5; TRBD2 agrees at 12 bases. The CDR3 has 16 residues. CDR1 is MGHDK, CDR2 SYGVNS, per germline. With 6 bases clipped from V and 7 bases from J, the junction kept 12 bases outside the gene matches. The full variable domain, its missing parts supplied by reference TRBV25-1 and TRBJ2-5, is EADIYQTPRYLVIGTGKKITLECSQTMGHDKMYWYQQDPGMELHLIHYSYGVNSTEKGDLSSESTVSRIRTEHFPLTLESARPSHTSQYLCASSPTSGGPGGTQYFGPGTRLLVL.

This clonotype was seen only a few times. The chain is built from TRBV20-1 and TRBJ2-3; tentative D call: TRBD1 (5 bases). V lost 5 bases to trimming and J lost 0 bases, with 18 bases between them. From germline, CDR1 is DFQATT and CDR2 SNEGSKA (reference sequence). The CDR3 is 16 amino acids. The CDR3 protein is CSARPLQGASTDTQYF. In DNA, the CDR3 is TGCAGTGCTCGCCCTCTGCAGGGTGCTAGCACAGATACGCAGTATTTT.

The table lists this clonotype with a few counts. The chain employs TRBV5-1 and TRBJ1-2, with TRBD1 identical over 9 bases. Looked up from germline, CDR1 is SGHRS and CDR2 is YFSETQ. Trimming cost V 4 bases and J 7 bases; bases outside gene matches: 11. The CDR3 spans 15 residues. The DNA for the CDR3 is TGCGCCAGCAGCACGGACAGGGGAACGAGAGCTGGCTACACCTTC. The encoded protein is CASSTDRGTRAGYTF.

This clonotype showed up just a few times. This chain links TRBV19 with TRBJ2-1; 8 nucleotides align to TRBD2. The CDR3 runs to 16 residues. The junction had 11 bases not matched to a gene; V was cut back by 6 bases and J by 4 bases. CDR1 and CDR2 from the germline V gene are LNHDA and SQIVND (reference sequence). The CDR3 sequence is CASSPRGGQTYNEQFF. CDR3 sequence (DNA): TGTGCCAGTAGCCCCCGGGGGGGGCAGACTTACAATGAGCAGTTCTTC.

This clonotype occurred a few times. The rearrangement links TRBV20-1 to TRBJ1-2; no firm D call. Trimming shortened V by 4 bases and J by 2 bases, and 11 bases separated the two germline ends. This CDR3 is 13 amino acids long. CDR1 and CDR2 from the germline V gene are DFQATT and SNEGSKA (reference sequence). The CDR3 spells CSAILDKNYGYTF. In DNA form, the CDR3 reads TGCAGTGCTATTCTAGACAAGAACTATGGCTACACCTTC.

This clonotype was counted between two and nine times. The chain has TRBV12-3 or TRBV12-4 and TRBJ2-7; D perhaps matches TRBD2 (5 bases). Trimming removed 6 bases at V and 5 bases at J, with 14 bases between. The CDR3 loop spans 13 amino acids. CDR3 coding DNA: TGTGCCAGCAGCATTACGGGGTTCAACGAGCAGTACTTC. Its translation: CASSITGFNEQYF.

Many counts were recorded for this clonotype. Germline and junction disagree at one end, which may indicate a read error. The chain couples TRBV20-1 to TRBJ1-1; D possibly corresponds to TRBD1 (6 bases). CDR3 length: 12 residues. CDR1 and CDR2 from the germline V gene are DFQATT and SNEGSKA (reference sequence). The CDR3 nucleotides are TGCAGTGCTGGTGTTGGGGGGACAACGCTAAGCTTT. This translates into CSAGVGGTTLSF.

The V call is TRBV19, the J call TRBJ2-2; D gene unclear. V lost 3 bases, J lost 1 base, and 15 bases lay in between. Germline CDR1 is LNHDA and CDR2 is SQIVND (reference sequence). The CDR3 contains 17 residues. CDR3 sequence reads: CASSIFPPLVNTGELFF. The CDR3 nucleotides are TGTGCCAGTAGTATTTTCCCCCCTTTGGTGAACACCGGGGAGCTGTTTTTT.

This clonotype showed up just a few times. The chain is built from TRBV12-3 or TRBV12-4 and TRBJ2-5, with TRBD1 as a possible D gene (5 bases). The CDR3 sequence is 17 residues long. V shed 3 bases and J shed 4 bases, with 21 bases lying between them. CDR3: CASSLSPGFSSAETQYF. The CDR3 bases are TGTGCCAGCAGTTTGTCTCCAGGGTTCTCTAGTGCAGAGACCCAGTACTTC.

This chain uses TRBV6-1 with TRBJ2-7, with 8 positions matching TRBD2. CDR3 length: 13 amino acids. The germline V gene encodes CDR1 MNHNS and CDR2 SASEGT. The V gene end was trimmed by 9 bases and the J gene end by 3 bases; junction bases not matched to a gene: 7. The CDR3 sequence: CASRTSHIYEQYF. The CDR3 region has the DNA TGTGCCAGTAGGACTAGCCACATCTACGAGCAGTACTTC.

Many counts were recorded for this clonotype. This chain connects TRBV5-6 to TRBJ2-1; the D is unclear. This CDR3 has 18 amino acids. Per the germline V gene, CDR1 is SGHDT and CDR2 is YYEEEE. V was clipped by 0 bases and J by 0 bases, with 16 bases between them. This chain's CDR3 is CASSLGLDHLRSYNEQFF. CDR3 nucleotides: TGTGCCAGCAGCTTGGGGTTAGACCACCTCCGCTCCTACAATGAGCAGTTCTTC. Based on the CDR3 plus reference TRBV5-6 and TRBJ2-1, the full variable domain is DAGVTQSPTHLIKTRGQQVTLRCSPKSGHDTVSWYQQALGQGPQFIFQYYEEEERQRGNFPDRFSGHQFPNYSSELNVNALLLGDSALYLCASSLGLDHLRSYNEQFFGPGTRLTVL.

This clonotype was observed at least ten times. The genes are TRBV5-1 and TRBJ2-1; no reliable D call. This CDR3 has 14 amino acids. Per the germline V gene, CDR1 is SGHRS and CDR2 is YFSETQ. V lost 3 bases and J lost 0, with 7 bases in between. DNA of the CDR3: TGCGCCAGCAGCTCCCTGAGCTCCTACAATGAGCAGTTCTTC. Amino acid sequence: CASSSLSSYNEQFF.

The sample holds many counts of this clonotype. V is TRBV29-1 and J is TRBJ2-7; no firm D call. Germline V CDR1 and CDR2: SQVTM, ANQGSEA. V lost 1 base and J lost 4, with 17 bases in between. CDR3 size: 15 residues. The CDR3 loop is CSVEGPERVMYEQYF. Here the CDR3 DNA reads TGCAGCGTTGAAGGGCCAGAAAGGGTAATGTACGAGCAGTACTTC.

This clonotype has more than one count but fewer than ten. This chain links TRBV5-1 with TRBJ2-1, with a weak D call TRBD2 (6 bases). Germline CDR1 SGHRS, CDR2 YFSETQ. The CDR3 length is 17 residues. The germline V and J ends were trimmed by 0 bases and 7 bases, with 20 bases remaining between them. The CDR3 protein is CASSLASGGTYGNEQFF. CDR3 sequence (DNA): TGCGCCAGCAGCTTGGCCAGTGGGGGGACGTACGGGAATGAGCAGTTCTTC.

This clonotype was seen many times. The chain combines TRBV5-1 with TRBJ1-1, with 7 bases aligning to TRBD1. With 4 bases clipped from V and 3 bases from J, the junction kept 6 bases outside the gene matches. Per germline, CDR1 SGHRS and CDR2 YFSETQ. The CDR3 is 14 residues long. CDR3 sequence reads: CASSGRGADTEAFF. CDR3 sequence (DNA): TGCGCCAGCAGCGGCAGGGGGGCGGACACTGAAGCTTTCTTT.

This clonotype came up a few times. This chain joins TRBV5-1 and TRBJ2-6; either TRBD1 or TRBD2 may fit D (5 bases each). The CDR3 is 17 amino acids. The germline V and J ends were trimmed by 4 bases and 3 bases, with 17 bases remaining between them. Germline-derived CDR1 and CDR2 are SGHRS and YFSETQ. Here the CDR3 reads CASSHRDAPYGANVLTF. DNA of the CDR3: TGCGCCAGCAGCCACCGGGACGCCCCATATGGGGCCAACGTCCTGACTTTC.

The chain carries TRBV7-2 and TRBJ2-1, with 9 bases that match TRBD2. CDR3 size: 15 residues. Losses at the gene ends were 4 bases for V and 9 bases for J; bases not matched to a gene: 10. CDR1 and CDR2 (germline): SGHTA, FQGNSA. Written as DNA, the CDR3 is TGTGCCAGCAGCTCTCTAGCGGGGTACCTAGGTGAGCAGTTCTTC. This encodes CASSSLAGYLGEQFF.

This chain connects TRBV12-3 or TRBV12-4 to TRBJ2-1, with 9 bases that match TRBD2. Trimming at V came to 1 base and at J to 4 bases, leaving 5 bases not matched to a gene. This CDR3 contains 16 residues. This CDR3 reads CASSLVAGEGYNEQFF. CDR3 sequence (DNA): TGTGCCAGCAGTTTAGTAGCGGGAGAGGGGTACAATGAGCAGTTCTTC.

This clonotype appeared a few times. CDR3 DNA sequence: TGCGCCAGCAGCCAAGGGACTAGCGGGGGGGCATCCTACGAGCAGTACTTC. Protein sequence: CASSQGTSGGASYEQYF. The rearrangement links TRBV4-1 to TRBJ2-7; 15 nucleotides match TRBD2. The CDR3 consists of 17 residues. The V gene's germline CDR1 is MGHRA and CDR2 YSYEKL. V lost 1 base to trimming and J lost 1 base; unmatched junction nucleotides: 2.

This chain joins TRBV3-1 and TRBJ2-2, with 8 bases fitting TRBD2. This CDR3 comprises 18 residues. Trimming at V came to 0 bases and at J to 1 base, leaving 7 bases not matched to a gene. Germline lookup yields CDR1 LGHDT and CDR2 YNNKEL (reference sequence). In nucleotides, the CDR3 is TGTGCCAGCAGCCAAGATATAAGCGGGGGACGGAACACCGGGGAGCTGTTTTTT. Amino acids: CASSQDISGGRNTGELFF.